This passage covers 2 T cell receptor beta chains from one sample sequenced in a study of blood T cell repertoires in COVID-19. Sequencing was performed with immunoSEQ multiplex PCR; in TCRdb, only in-frame clones are kept and a portion is missing. The sample carries hundreds of thousands of clones, roughly 80% recorded once. Sequenced: PBMCs or T cells enriched from blood (not recorded which). These receptors were obtained from a man aged 40-50 years who had been exposed to COVID-19.

The genes are TRBV7-9 and TRBJ2-3; tentatively, D is TRBD1 (6 bases). The CDR3 length is 13 residues. Per the germline V gene, CDR1 is SEHNR and CDR2 is FQNEAQ (reference sequence). Trimming stripped 6 bases from V and 0 bases from J, with 7 bases between. CDR3 region: CASRGASTDTQYF. DNA for the CDR3: TGTGCCAGCAGGGGGGCTAGCACAGATACGCAGTATTTT.

The chain uses TRBV6-5 and TRBJ2-7; 8 bases line up with TRBD2. The CDR3 runs 15 residues. The ends lost 7 bases at V and 4 bases at J; junction bases unmatched: 12. Germline CDR1 and CDR2: MNHEY and SVGAGI. CDR3 protein: CASTLSSGSGYEQYF. As DNA, the CDR3 is TGTGCCAGCACGTTGTCAAGCGGGAGCGGGTACGAGCAGTACTTC.